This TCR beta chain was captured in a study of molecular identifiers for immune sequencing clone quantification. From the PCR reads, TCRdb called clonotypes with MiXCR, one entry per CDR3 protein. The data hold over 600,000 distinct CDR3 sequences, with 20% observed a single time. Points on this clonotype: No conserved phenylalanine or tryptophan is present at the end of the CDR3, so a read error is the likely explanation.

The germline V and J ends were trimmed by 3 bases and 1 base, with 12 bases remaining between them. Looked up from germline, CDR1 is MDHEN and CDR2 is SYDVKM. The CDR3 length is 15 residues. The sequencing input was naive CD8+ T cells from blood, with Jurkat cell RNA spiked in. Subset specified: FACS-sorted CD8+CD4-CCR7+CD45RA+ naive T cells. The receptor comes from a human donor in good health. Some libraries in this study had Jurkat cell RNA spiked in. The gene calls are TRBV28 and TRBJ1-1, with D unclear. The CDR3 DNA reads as TGTGCCAGCAGTTTCGGCCGGGAGGGGAACACTGAAGCTTTCTCT. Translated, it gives CASSFGREGNTEAFS.